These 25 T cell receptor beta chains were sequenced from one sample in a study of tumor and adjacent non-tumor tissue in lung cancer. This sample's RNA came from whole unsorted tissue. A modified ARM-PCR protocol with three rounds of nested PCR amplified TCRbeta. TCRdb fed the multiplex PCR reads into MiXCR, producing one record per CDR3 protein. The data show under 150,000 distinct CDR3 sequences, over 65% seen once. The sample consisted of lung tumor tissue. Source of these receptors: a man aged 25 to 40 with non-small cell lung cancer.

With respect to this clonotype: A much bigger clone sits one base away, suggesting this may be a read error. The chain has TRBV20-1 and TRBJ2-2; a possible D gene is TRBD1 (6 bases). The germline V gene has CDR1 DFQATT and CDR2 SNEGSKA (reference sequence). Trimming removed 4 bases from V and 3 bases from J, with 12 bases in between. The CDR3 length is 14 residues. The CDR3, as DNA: TGCAGTGCTAAGGGGGAGTTGTACACCGGGGAGCTGTTTTTT. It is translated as CSAKGELYTGELFF.

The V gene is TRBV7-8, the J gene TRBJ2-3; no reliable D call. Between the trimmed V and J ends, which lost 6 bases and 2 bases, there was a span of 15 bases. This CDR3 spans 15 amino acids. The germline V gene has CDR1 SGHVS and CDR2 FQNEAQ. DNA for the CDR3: TGTGCCAGCAGTATCAGACCCCAAATCACAGATACGCAGTATTTT. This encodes CASSIRPQITDTQYF.

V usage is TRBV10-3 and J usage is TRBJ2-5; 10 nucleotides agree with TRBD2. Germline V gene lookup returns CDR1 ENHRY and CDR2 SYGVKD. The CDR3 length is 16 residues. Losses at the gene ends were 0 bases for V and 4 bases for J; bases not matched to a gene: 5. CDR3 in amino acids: CAISESTSGVRETQYF. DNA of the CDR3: TGTGCCATCAGTGAGTCAACTAGCGGGGTTAGAGAGACCCAGTACTTC.

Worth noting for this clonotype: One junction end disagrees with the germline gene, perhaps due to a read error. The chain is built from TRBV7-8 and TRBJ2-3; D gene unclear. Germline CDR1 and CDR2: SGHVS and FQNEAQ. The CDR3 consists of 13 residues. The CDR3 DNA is TGTGCCGGCAGCTTAATATCCATAGATACGCAGTATTTT. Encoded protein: CAGSLISIDTQYF.

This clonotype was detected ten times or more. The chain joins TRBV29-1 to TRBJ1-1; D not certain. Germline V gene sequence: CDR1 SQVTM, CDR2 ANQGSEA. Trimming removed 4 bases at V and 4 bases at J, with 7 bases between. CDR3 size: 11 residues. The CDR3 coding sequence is TGCAGCGTTGGGGATGGCACTGAAGCTTTCTTT. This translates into CSVGDGTEAFF.

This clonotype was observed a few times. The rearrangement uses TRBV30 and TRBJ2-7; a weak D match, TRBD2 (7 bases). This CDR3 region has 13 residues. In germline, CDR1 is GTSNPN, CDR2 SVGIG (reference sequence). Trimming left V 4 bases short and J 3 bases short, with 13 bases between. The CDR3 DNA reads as TGTGCCTGGATAAGGGGGGGCCTCTACGAGCAGTACTTC. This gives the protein CAWIRGGLYEQYF.

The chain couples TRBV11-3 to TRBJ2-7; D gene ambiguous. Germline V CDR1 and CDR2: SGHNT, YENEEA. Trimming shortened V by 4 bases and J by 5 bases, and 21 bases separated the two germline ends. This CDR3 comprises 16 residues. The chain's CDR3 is CASSSSRGRPLDEQYF. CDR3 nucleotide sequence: TGTGCCAGCAGCTCATCCCGCGGCAGGCCCCTCGACGAGCAGTACTTC.

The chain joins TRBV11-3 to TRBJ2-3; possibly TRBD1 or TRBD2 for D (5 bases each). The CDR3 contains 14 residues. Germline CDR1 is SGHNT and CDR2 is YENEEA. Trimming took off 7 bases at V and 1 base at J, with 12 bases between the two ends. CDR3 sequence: CASNMRGGTDTQYF. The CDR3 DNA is TGTGCCAGCAATATGAGGGGAGGCACAGATACGCAGTATTTT. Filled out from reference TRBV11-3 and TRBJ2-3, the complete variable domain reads EAGVVQSPRYKIIEKKQPVAFWCNPISGHNTLYWYLQNLGQGPELLIRYENEEAVDDSQLPKDRFSAERLKGVDSTLKIQPAELGDSAVYLCASNMRGGTDTQYFGPGTRLTVL.

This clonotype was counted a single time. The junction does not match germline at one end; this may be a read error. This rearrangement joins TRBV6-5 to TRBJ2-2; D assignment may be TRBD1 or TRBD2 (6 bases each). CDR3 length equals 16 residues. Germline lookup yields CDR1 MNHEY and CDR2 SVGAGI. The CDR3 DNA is TGTGCCAGCAGTTACTCGTGGGGGGCGATCACCGGGGCGCTGTTTTTT. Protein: CASSYSWGAITGALFF.

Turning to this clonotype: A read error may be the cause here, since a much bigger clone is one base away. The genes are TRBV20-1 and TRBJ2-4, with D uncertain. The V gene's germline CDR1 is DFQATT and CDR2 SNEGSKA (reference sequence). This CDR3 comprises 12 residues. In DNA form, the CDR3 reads TGCAGTGCTAGAGAAACTGCCAACATTCAGAACTTC. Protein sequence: CSARETANIQNF.

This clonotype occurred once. Here the CDR3 reads CAISSGTGLSKQYF. CDR3 bases: TGTGCCATCAGTTCCGGGACAGGGTTAAGCAAGCAGTACTTC. This chain connects TRBV10-3 to TRBJ2-7, with 9 bases lining up with TRBD1. Looked up from germline, CDR1 is ENHRY and CDR2 is SYGVKD. Trimming cost V 5 bases and J 8 bases; bases outside gene matches: 10. CDR3 length equals 14 residues.

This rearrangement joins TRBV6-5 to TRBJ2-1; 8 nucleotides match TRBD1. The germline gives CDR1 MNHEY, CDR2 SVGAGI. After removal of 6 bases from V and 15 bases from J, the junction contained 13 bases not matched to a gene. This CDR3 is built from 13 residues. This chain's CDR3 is CASRRGGTGHAFF. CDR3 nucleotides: TGTGCCAGCAGACGCGGAGGGACAGGACATGCGTTCTTC.

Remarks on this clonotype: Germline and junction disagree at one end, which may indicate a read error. The CDR3 bases are TGTGCCAACAGTTACTCCGGACTAGCGGGAGGCCCTTATCTCTACGAGCAGTACTTC. It specifies CANSYSGLAGGPYLYEQYF. This chain connects TRBV6-2 or TRBV6-3 to TRBJ2-7; 14 nucleotides line up with TRBD2. This CDR3 spans 19 amino acids. Germline assignment: CDR1 MNHEY and CDR2 SVGEGT.

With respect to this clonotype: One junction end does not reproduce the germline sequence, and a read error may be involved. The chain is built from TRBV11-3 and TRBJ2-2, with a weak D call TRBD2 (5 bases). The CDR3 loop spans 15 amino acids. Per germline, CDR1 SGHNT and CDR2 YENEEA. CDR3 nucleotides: TGTGCCAGCAGCCGGGTGGTGGGAGAATCCGGTGAGCTGTTTTTT. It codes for CASSRVVGESGELFF.

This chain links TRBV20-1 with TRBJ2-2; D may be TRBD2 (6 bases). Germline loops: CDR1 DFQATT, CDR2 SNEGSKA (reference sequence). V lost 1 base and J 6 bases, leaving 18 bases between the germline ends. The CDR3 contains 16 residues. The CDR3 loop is CSARACGGSVAGELFF. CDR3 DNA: TGCAGTGCTAGAGCCTGTGGAGGGAGTGTAGCCGGGGAGCTGTTTTTT.

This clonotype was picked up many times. The CDR3 reads CASRRGTAITEAFF. The CDR3 bases are TGTGCCAGCAGACGCGGGACGGCGATCACTGAAGCTTTCTTT. The J gene is TRBJ1-1, the V gene TRBV12-3 or TRBV12-4; TRBD1 is a possible D gene (5 bases). The germline V and J ends were trimmed by 6 bases and 4 bases, with 15 bases remaining between them. The CDR3 is 14 amino acids.

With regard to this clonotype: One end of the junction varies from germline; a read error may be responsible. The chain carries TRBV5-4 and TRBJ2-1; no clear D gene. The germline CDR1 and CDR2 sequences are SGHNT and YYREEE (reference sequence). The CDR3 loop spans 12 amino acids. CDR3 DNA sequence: TGTGTCAGCAGCTTGGGTGGGAATGAGCATTTCTTC. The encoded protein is CVSSLGGNEHFF.

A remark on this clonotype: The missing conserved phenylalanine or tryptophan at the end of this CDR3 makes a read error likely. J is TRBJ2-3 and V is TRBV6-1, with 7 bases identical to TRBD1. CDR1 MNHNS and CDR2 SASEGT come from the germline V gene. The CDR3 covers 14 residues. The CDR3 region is CVSSVNTGADTQYS. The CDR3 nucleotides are TGTGTCAGCAGTGTAAATACAGGGGCCGATACGCAGTATTCT.

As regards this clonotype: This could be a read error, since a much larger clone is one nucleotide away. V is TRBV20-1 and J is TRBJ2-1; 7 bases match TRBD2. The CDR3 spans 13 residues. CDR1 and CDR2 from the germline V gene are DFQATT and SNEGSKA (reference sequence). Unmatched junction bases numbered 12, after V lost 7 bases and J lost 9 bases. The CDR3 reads CSVAGNGVFEQFF. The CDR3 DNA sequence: TGCAGTGTAGCGGGTAACGGGGTTTTTGAGCAGTTCTTC.

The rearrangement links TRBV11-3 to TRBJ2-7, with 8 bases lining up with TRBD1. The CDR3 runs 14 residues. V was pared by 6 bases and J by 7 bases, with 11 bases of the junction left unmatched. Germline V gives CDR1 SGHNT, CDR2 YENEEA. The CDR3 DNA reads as TGTGCCAGCAGTCTCGGGACAGGAGTCTGTGAGCAGTACTTC. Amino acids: CASSLGTGVCEQYF.

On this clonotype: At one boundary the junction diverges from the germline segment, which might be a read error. The CDR3 bases are TGTGCCAACAGCCTAGAAGCGGGTGGGCATGAGACCCAGTACTTC. Protein product: CANSLEAGGHETQYF. J is TRBJ2-5 and V is TRBV11-3, with D maybe TRBD2 (6 bases). CDR3 length: 15 amino acids. From germline, CDR1 is SGHNT and CDR2 YENEEA.

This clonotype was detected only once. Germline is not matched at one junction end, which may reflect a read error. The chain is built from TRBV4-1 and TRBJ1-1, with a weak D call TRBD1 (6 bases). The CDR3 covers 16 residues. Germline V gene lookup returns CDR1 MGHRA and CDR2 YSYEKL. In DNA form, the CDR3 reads TGCACCAGCGGCCAAGAGCCCGGGACATTGAACACTGAAGCTTTGTTT. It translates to CTSGQEPGTLNTEALF.

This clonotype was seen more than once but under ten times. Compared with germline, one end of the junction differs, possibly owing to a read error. CDR3 amino acids: CASSPGAGKLFF. In DNA, the CDR3 is TGTGCCAGCTCCCCGGGCGCCGGGAAGCTGTTCTTT. The V gene is TRBV12-3 or TRBV12-4, the J gene TRBJ2-2; TRBD2 is a possible D gene (5 bases). This CDR3 has 12 residues.

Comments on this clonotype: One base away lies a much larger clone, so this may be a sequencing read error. The CDR3 loop is CASSLVASGLGLYF. In DNA form, the CDR3 reads TGTGCCAGCAGCTTGGTCGCTAGCGGGTTGGGGCTGTATTTT. V gene TRBV5-5 combines with J gene TRBJ2-3, with 8 bases identical to TRBD2. The germline V gene has CDR1 SGHKS and CDR2 YYEKEE (reference sequence). The V and J ends lost 0 bases and 14 bases, in that order; junction bases with no gene match: 11. CDR3 length equals 14 residues. Based on the CDR3 plus reference TRBV5-5 and TRBJ2-3, the full variable domain is DAGVTQSPTHLIKTRGQQVTLRCSPISGHKSVSWYQQVLGQGPQFIFQYYEKEERGRGNFPDRFSARQFPNYSSELNVNALLLGDSALYLCASSLVASGLGLYFGPGTRLTVL.

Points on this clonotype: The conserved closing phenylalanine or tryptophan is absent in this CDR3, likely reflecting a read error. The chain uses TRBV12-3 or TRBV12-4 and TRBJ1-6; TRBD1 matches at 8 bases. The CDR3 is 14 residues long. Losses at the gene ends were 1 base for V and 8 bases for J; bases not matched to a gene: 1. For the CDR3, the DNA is TGTGCCAGCAGTTTAGGGACAGGGTATTCACCCCTCCACTCT. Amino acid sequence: CASSLGTGYSPLHS.